This passage covers 26 T cell receptor beta chains from one sample sequenced in a study of OX40 agonist ivuxolimab in advanced cancers. Generated by immunoSEQ multiplex PCR, the TCRdb table keeps only in-frame clones and is missing some. This sample has approximately 160,000 clones, with 90% to 95% found just once. The source material was CD4+ or CD8+ T cells sorted from blood, sampled in a trial of the OX40 agonist ivuxolimab. The receptors derive from an adult with an advanced solid tumor such as melanoma, head and neck, liver or kidney cancer.

The chain carries TRBV5-6 and TRBJ2-7; no clear D. This CDR3 is 14 amino acids long. Per the germline V gene, CDR1 is SGHDT and CDR2 is YYEEEE. V shed 0 bases and J shed 6 bases, with 13 bases lying between them. The DNA for the CDR3 is TGTGCCAGCAGCTTGGTTGGGATTGCGGCCGAGCAGTACTTC. It translates to CASSLVGIAAEQYF.

The V and J genes are TRBV9 and TRBJ2-3; 9 bases are shared with TRBD2. The V gene's germline CDR1 is SGDLS and CDR2 YYNGEE. V was pared by 0 bases and J by 0 bases, with 17 bases of the junction left unmatched. The CDR3 runs 21 residues. Here the CDR3 DNA reads TGTGCCAGCAGCGTAGGTTCGCCGGGACTAGCTAGGCGATTTAGCACAGATACGCAGTATTTT. It translates to CASSVGSPGLARRFSTDTQYF.

The chain links TRBV5-4 to TRBJ2-5; no clear D gene. The CDR3 runs to 12 residues. Germline V gene lookup returns CDR1 SGHNT and CDR2 YYREEE (reference sequence). Deletions cut 0 bases from V and 2 bases from J, with 2 bases between. The CDR3 coding sequence is TGTGCCAGCAGCTTGGTACAAGAGACCCAGTACTTC. Its protein is CASSLVQETQYF.

This chain uses TRBV18 with TRBJ2-7, with unresolved D. Trimming pared 3 bases from V and 2 bases from J, leaving 20 bases between. The germline gives CDR1 KGHSH, CDR2 LQKENI. The CDR3 runs 17 residues. DNA for the CDR3: TGTGCCAGCTCACCTCCTGGGCAGGCCGTTCGCGCCTACGAGCAGTACTTC. Amino acids: CASSPPGQAVRAYEQYF.

J is TRBJ2-4 and V is TRBV11-1; no clear D. This CDR3 is built from 15 residues. The V and J ends lost 1 base and 2 bases respectively, with 9 bases between them. The germline V gene has CDR1 SGHAT and CDR2 FQDESV (reference sequence). DNA for the CDR3: TGTGCCAGCAGCTTAGGTACCGGGTCCAAAAACATTCAGTACTTC. This encodes CASSLGTGSKNIQYF.

This sequence joins TRBV5-5 and TRBJ2-7, with 10 bases that match TRBD2. Germline V gives CDR1 SGHKS, CDR2 YYEKEE (reference sequence). The CDR3 is 16 residues long. V lost 0 bases and J lost 7; bases outside the gene matches: 10. CDR3 in DNA: TGTGCCAGCAGCTTGGAACTAGCGGGGTCCCCTAGGGAGCAGTACTTC. Residues: CASSLELAGSPREQYF.

Note on this clone: A read error may account for a junction end that differs from germline. Other DNA variants within this sample encode the same CDR3. V is TRBV4-1 and J is TRBJ2-5, with D maybe TRBD2 (5 bases). The germline V gene has CDR1 MGHRA and CDR2 YSYEKL. This CDR3 comprises 15 residues. The CDR3 bases are TGCGCCAGCAGCCAACGGAGGAAGGACCAGGAGACCCAGTACTTC. Residues: CASSQRRKDQETQYF.

V usage is TRBV11-2 and J usage is TRBJ1-1; no firm D call. Germline-derived CDR1 and CDR2 are SGHAT and FQNNGV. V lost 0 bases to trimming and J lost 1 base, with 9 bases between them. The CDR3 contains 15 residues. The CDR3 loop reads CASSLEPGQNTEAFF. CDR3 nucleotides: TGTGCCAGCAGCTTAGAACCAGGCCAGAACACTGAAGCTTTCTTT.

This clone has a single count. Other nucleotide sequences in the sample specify the same CDR3. The chain uses TRBV7-2 and TRBJ1-4; D call uncertain. V lost 5 bases and J lost 4, with 14 bases in between. Germline values: CDR1 SGHTA, CDR2 FQGNSA. CDR3 length: 15 residues. CDR3 coding DNA: TGTGCCAGCAGCCCAAATAGGGTCGATAATGAAAAACTGTTTTTT. Translating gives CASSPNRVDNEKLFF.

This chain links TRBV4-3 with TRBJ1-2; 11 positions agree with TRBD1. The CDR3 runs to 15 residues. Trimming cost V 3 bases and J 0 bases; bases outside gene matches: 0. Looked up from germline, CDR1 is LGHNA and CDR2 is YSLEER. CDR3 in amino acids: CASSQGQGANYGYTF. In DNA form, the CDR3 reads TGCGCCAGCAGCCAGGGACAGGGGGCTAACTATGGCTACACCTTC.

The J gene is TRBJ2-1, the V gene TRBV28; weak D call: TRBD2 (6 bases). This CDR3 is built from 12 residues. V was shortened by 5 bases and J by 10 bases, with 12 bases between the two germline ends. The germline CDR1 and CDR2 sequences are MDHEN and SYDVKM. The CDR3 DNA sequence: TGTGCCAGCAGTCGTCTGGGGGGAGAGCAGTTCTTC. Protein: CASSRLGGEQFF.

This chain connects TRBV27 to TRBJ1-1; no clear D. With 7 bases removed from V and 0 bases from J, the gap between germline ends came to 15 bases. Germline loops: CDR1 MNHEY, CDR2 SMNVEV (reference sequence). The CDR3 runs 15 residues. The CDR3 is CASTRGGGMNTEAFF. DNA of the CDR3: TGTGCCAGCACCCGAGGTGGAGGGATGAACACTGAAGCTTTCTTT.

This clone occurred once. The chain employs TRBV18 and TRBJ2-7; TRBD2 might be the D (6 bases). Between the trimmed V and J ends, which lost 3 bases and 0 bases, there was a span of 15 bases. Germline CDR1 is KGHSH and CDR2 is LQKENI. This CDR3 spans 16 amino acids. The CDR3 protein is CASSPTRTTSSYEQYF. The CDR3 DNA reads as TGTGCCAGCTCACCCACCCGGACTACGAGCTCCTACGAGCAGTACTTC.

V gene TRBV28 combines with J gene TRBJ1-2; 7 bases fit TRBD1. The V gene end was trimmed by 5 bases and the J gene end by 1 base; junction bases not matched to a gene: 7. CDR3 length: 15 amino acids. Germline V lookup: CDR1 MDHEN, CDR2 SYDVKM. The CDR3 protein is CASSPGGTGNYGYTF. CDR3 DNA: TGTGCCAGCAGTCCAGGGGGGACGGGTAACTATGGCTACACCTTC.

The count of this clone is one. This chain joins TRBV14 and TRBJ2-6, with D perhaps TRBD2 (6 bases). The CDR3 consists of 19 residues. The V and J ends lost 0 bases and 0 bases respectively, with 15 bases between them. CDR1 and CDR2 (germline): SGHDN, FVKESK. CDR3 residues: CASSQDRAGRNSGANVLTF. CDR3 sequence (DNA): TGTGCCAGCAGCCAAGATCGTGCAGGGAGGAACTCTGGGGCCAACGTCCTGACTTTC.

The V gene is TRBV6-4, the J gene TRBJ1-2; D is uncertain. V lost 2 bases and J lost 6, with 19 bases in between. Looked up from germline, CDR1 is MRHNA and CDR2 is SNTAGT. CDR3 length equals 16 residues. CDR3 region: CASSDPGVPGPHGYTF. CDR3 nucleotide sequence: TGTGCCAGCAGTGACCCCGGTGTTCCAGGTCCTCATGGCTACACCTTC.

The chain couples TRBV19 to TRBJ2-1; weak D call: TRBD2 (5 bases). V lost 6 bases, J lost 0 bases, and 6 bases lay in between. Germline V gene data show CDR1 as LNHDA and CDR2 as SQIVND (reference sequence). The CDR3 consists of 13 residues. The CDR3 DNA reads as TGTGCCAGTAGGCGGGCCTCCTACAATGAGCAGTTCTTC. Translated, it gives CASRRASYNEQFF.

Comment on this clone: Its ends do not fully match the called genes, so a read error is possible. Other nucleotide sequences in the sample specify the same CDR3. The gene calls are TRBV6-6 and TRBJ2-2; 10 positions agree with TRBD1. Germline-derived CDR1 and CDR2 are MNHNY and SVGAGI (reference sequence). This CDR3 is built from 16 residues. The CDR3 DNA follows: TGTGCCAGCAGTTACACAGGGACAGGGGACGCCGGAGAGCTGTTTTTT. It translates to CASSYTGTGDAGELFF.

The genes are TRBV4-1 and TRBJ1-2; tentative D call: TRBD1 (5 bases). Trimming shortened V by 4 bases and J by 4 bases, and 13 bases separated the two germline ends. The length of the CDR3 is 14 residues. From germline, CDR1 is MGHRA and CDR2 YSYEKL. In DNA form, the CDR3 reads TGCGCCAGCAGCCCCCGGGACTCCCCCTATGGCTACACCTTC. Its translation is CASSPRDSPYGYTF.

This clone was found once. V is TRBV5-1 and J is TRBJ2-1; D tentatively reads TRBD1 or TRBD2 (5 bases each). V lost 4 bases, J lost 7 bases, and 24 bases lay in between. CDR1 and CDR2 from the germline V gene are SGHRS and YFSETQ. This CDR3 region has 17 residues. The CDR3 spells CASSLDPSGTGSNEQFF. In DNA form, the CDR3 reads TGCGCCAGCAGCCTGGACCCCTCGGGAACAGGATCGAATGAGCAGTTCTTC. Combining the CDR3 with reference TRBV5-1 and TRBJ2-1 gives the whole variable domain KAGVTQTPRYLIKTRGQQVTLSCSPISGHRSVSWYQQTPGQGLQFLFEYFSETQRNKGNFPGRFSGRQFSNSRSEMNVSTLELGDSALYLCASSLDPSGTGSNEQFFGPGTRLTVL.

This sequence joins TRBV6-5 and TRBJ1-4; a weak D match, TRBD1 (5 bases). Germline CDR1 is MNHEY and CDR2 is SVGAGI. This CDR3 has 14 amino acids. Trimming shortened V by 2 bases and J by 10 bases, and 14 bases separated the two germline ends. In DNA, the CDR3 is TGTGCCAGCAGTTACGGGCAGGGCCAGGGAAAACTGTTTTTT. Its translation is CASSYGQGQGKLFF.

The rearrangement uses TRBV19 and TRBJ2-3; 9 nucleotides agree with TRBD2. The germline gives CDR1 LNHDA, CDR2 SQIVND (reference sequence). The CDR3 is 15 residues long. With 4 bases clipped from V and 3 bases from J, the junction kept 5 bases outside the gene matches. The CDR3 sequence: CASSKRSGRTDTQYF. CDR3 coding DNA: TGTGCCAGTAGTAAACGTAGCGGGAGAACAGATACGCAGTATTTT. Full variable domain (outside the CDR3, taken from reference TRBV19 and TRBJ2-3): DGGITQSPKYLFRKEGQNVTLSCEQNLNHDAMYWYRQDPGQGLRLIYYSQIVNDFQKGDIAEGYSVSREKKESFPLTVTSAQKNPTAFYLCASSKRSGRTDTQYFGPGTRLTVL.

The rearrangement links TRBV7-6 to TRBJ1-3; maybe TRBD1 (5 bases). The CDR3 has 14 amino acids. V dropped 5 bases and J dropped 7 bases, with 15 bases sitting between them. The germline V gene has CDR1 SGHVS and CDR2 FNYEAQ. The CDR3 sequence is CASSRNQEGNTIYF. CDR3 nucleotides: TGTGCCAGCAGCCGAAATCAGGAGGGGAACACCATATATTTT.

The rearrangement uses TRBV15 and TRBJ1-4, with D uncertain. This CDR3 is built from 15 residues. The germline CDR1 and CDR2 sequences are LNHNV and YYDKDF (reference sequence). V was trimmed by 5 bases and J by 8 bases, leaving 18 bases between them. The CDR3 reads CATSSLGKIQEKLFF. Written as DNA, the CDR3 is TGTGCCACCAGCTCGCTGGGGAAGATTCAAGAAAAACTGTTTTTT.

This chain connects TRBV5-1 to TRBJ2-7; 8 nucleotides align to TRBD1. The germline CDR1 and CDR2 sequences are SGHRS and YFSETQ. CDR3 length: 15 residues. The junction had 15 bases not matched to a gene; V was cut back by 9 bases and J by 4 bases. The chain's CDR3 is CATGIGQGASYEQYF. The DNA for the CDR3 is TGCGCCACGGGAATCGGGCAGGGGGCTTCTTACGAGCAGTACTTC.

This clone was seen just once. This chain joins TRBV4-2 and TRBJ1-3; D gene uncertain. Germline CDR1 reads LGHNA; CDR2 reads YNFKEQ. The length of the CDR3 is 16 residues. V gave up 1 base and J gave up 4 bases, with 14 bases separating them. The CDR3 loop reads CASSQAGGFPGNTIYF. The CDR3 DNA reads TGTGCCAGCAGCCAAGCCGGAGGATTTCCCGGAAACACCATATATTTT.